This T cell receptor (beta chain) was sequenced during a study of T cells in Graves' hyperthyroidism and ophthalmopathy. Looking at the study overall: Pretreatment peripheral blood was obtained at initial diagnosis.

V gave up 2 bases and J gave up 6 bases, with 11 bases separating them. The CDR3 is 13 residues long. CDR1 and CDR2 from the germline V gene are KGHSH and LQKENI. Study findings and constraints: A 13 V-J signature model discriminated ophthalmopathy versus stable hyperthyroidism.

TCR beta CDR3 sequences were amplified from RNA transcripts. The HTBI primer set drove a first-round RT-PCR of the TCR CDR3. Via MiXCR, TCRdb re-called the multiplex PCR reads, giving one row per CDR3 protein. The profile shows over 300,000 distinct CDR3 sequences, about 15% of them singletons. This clonotype was seen many times. What it binds is not known. Disease duration under 2 months; hyperthyroidism patients were aged 18 to 65. Source material for PBMCs was about 11 ml fresh peripheral blood. This sequence joins TRBV18 and TRBJ2-7; no reliable D call. What was sequenced was blood. The sequence was collected from a woman aged 60-70 years with Graves' hyperthyroidism. In nucleotides, the CDR3 is TGTGCCAGCTCACCAGAGGTTCATGGCGAGCAGTACTTC. Translated: CASSPEVHGEQYF.